The 17 T cell receptor beta chains below come from one sample, sequenced in a study of blood T cell repertoires in COVID-19. Assay: immunoSEQ multiplex PCR; the TCRdb copy retains only in-frame clones and omits some. There are roughly 160,000 clones in the sample; approximately 81% occur only once, and about 1% lies in the top ten. The sequenced material came from peripheral blood. The receptor set was obtained from a man aged 35 to 55 with acute or convalescent COVID-19.

The chain recombines TRBV5-1 with TRBJ2-1; TRBD2 might be the D (7 bases). The CDR3 is 15 amino acids. Germline loops: CDR1 SGHRS, CDR2 YFSETQ. V lost 4 bases to trimming and J lost 5 bases, with 16 bases between them. CDR3 in DNA: TGCGCCAGCAGCCCGCTTCGAGGGGGGGACAATGAGCAGTTCTTC. Its protein is CASSPLRGGDNEQFF.

This chain connects TRBV29-1 to TRBJ1-1, with TRBD1 identical over 8 bases. The CDR3 loop spans 13 amino acids. Losses at the gene ends were 7 bases for V and 5 bases for J; bases not matched to a gene: 9. The germline V gene encodes CDR1 SQVTM and CDR2 ANQGSEA. The CDR3 nucleotides read TGCAGCGGGGCAGGGGGCTCAAAAACTGAAGCTTTCTTT. Its translation is CSGAGGSKTEAFF.

The CDR3 DNA reads as TGTGCCAGCAGCCAATTATGGACGGCGGGGACCGGGGAGCTGTTTTTT. Encoded protein: CASSQLWTAGTGELFF. The chain combines TRBV3-1 (or the pseudogene TRBV3-2) with TRBJ2-2, with D maybe TRBD2 (6 bases). CDR1 LGHDT and CDR2 YNNKEL come from the germline V gene (reference sequence). The CDR3 is 16 residues long. V shed 2 bases and J shed 5 bases, with 15 bases lying between them.

The chain employs TRBV11-2 and TRBJ1-2; 8 nucleotides match TRBD1. The J segment lost 4 bases and the V segment lost 5 bases, leaving 9 bases of the junction unmatched. The CDR3 runs to 15 residues. Looked up from germline, CDR1 is SGHAT and CDR2 is FQNNGV. CDR3 nucleotides: TGTGCCAGCAGCCCCCACGGACAGGGAGTCTATGGCTACACCTTC. This encodes CASSPHGQGVYGYTF.

The J gene is TRBJ1-1, the V gene TRBV5-1; 10 nucleotides match TRBD1. V lost 0 bases and J lost 1; bases outside the gene matches: 3. Germline V CDR1 and CDR2: SGHRS, YFSETQ. The CDR3 has 16 residues. Written as DNA, the CDR3 is TGCGCCAGCAGCTTGGACCGGGACAGGGGGAACACTGAAGCTTTCTTT. Protein product: CASSLDRDRGNTEAFF. Full variable domain (missing parts from reference TRBV5-1 and TRBJ1-1): KAGVTQTPRYLIKTRGQQVTLSCSPISGHRSVSWYQQTPGQGLQFLFEYFSETQRNKGNFPGRFSGRQFSNSRSEMNVSTLELGDSALYLCASSLDRDRGNTEAFFGQGTRLTVV.

This chain connects TRBV10-1 to TRBJ1-1; tentatively, D is TRBD1 (5 bases). Per germline, CDR1 WNHNN and CDR2 SYGVQD (reference sequence). The CDR3 sequence is 11 residues long. V lost 6 bases, J lost 7 bases, and 9 bases lay in between. CDR3 nucleotide sequence: TGCGCCAGCAGGGGGGGGAGTGAAGCTTTCTTT. It is translated as CASRGGSEAFF.

The chain recombines TRBV7-9 with TRBJ2-2, with 11 positions matching TRBD2. After removal of 6 bases from V and 1 base from J, the junction contained 4 bases not matched to a gene. Germline assignment: CDR1 SEHNR and CDR2 FQNEAQ (reference sequence). The CDR3 length is 16 residues. This chain's CDR3 is CASSPGLAGNTGELFF. The CDR3 bases are TGTGCCAGCAGTCCAGGACTAGCGGGGAACACCGGGGAGCTGTTTTTT.

This chain joins TRBV18 and TRBJ1-5; 10 nucleotides agree with TRBD1. CDR1 is KGHSH, CDR2 LQKENI, per germline. V lost 6 bases to trimming and J lost 4 bases; unmatched junction nucleotides: 6. The CDR3 has 15 residues. As DNA, the CDR3 is TGTGCCAGCTCTGCCCGGGACAGGGGAAATCAGCCCCAGCATTTT. This sequence encodes CASSARDRGNQPQHF.

Concerning this clone itself: At one boundary the junction diverges from the germline segment, which might be a read error. The chain is built from TRBV12-3 or TRBV12-4 and TRBJ2-6, with D possibly TRBD1 on 5 matching bases. This CDR3 has 13 amino acids. The CDR3 protein is CASRPSGANVLTF. The CDR3 bases are TGTGCCAGCAGACCCTCTGGGGCCAACGTCCTAACTTTC.

The genes are TRBV7-9 and TRBJ2-3, with no clear D. The CDR3 runs to 14 residues. V gave up 5 bases and J gave up 6 bases, with 15 bases separating them. Germline-derived CDR1 and CDR2 are SEHNR and FQNEAQ (reference sequence). The CDR3 spells CASSHIERHDTQYF. CDR3 DNA sequence: TGTGCCAGCAGCCATATAGAGAGGCATGATACGCAGTATTTT.

The chain combines TRBV5-4 with TRBJ2-7, with 7 bases fitting TRBD1. The CDR3 runs to 15 residues. After removal of 4 bases from V and 6 bases from J, the junction contained 13 bases not matched to a gene. Germline CDR1 and CDR2: SGHNT and YYREEE (reference sequence). The CDR3, as DNA: TGTGCCAGCAGCCCGCAACAGGGGTTTGTGGGCGAGCAGTACTTC. Its protein is CASSPQQGFVGEQYF.

The chain uses TRBV2 and TRBJ1-1; 7 bases map to TRBD1. From germline, CDR1 is SNHLY and CDR2 FYNNEI. The CDR3 has 12 residues. The trim removed 3 bases at V and 11 bases at J, leaving 6 bases unmatched. The CDR3 DNA follows: TGTGCCAGCAGTGACTTAGGGGGCTTGGCTTTCTTT. Encoded protein: CASSDLGGLAFF.

V is TRBV19 and J is TRBJ1-2, with 7 bases matching TRBD1. V trimming: 6 bases; J trimming: 8 bases; junction bases outside the gene matches: 3. This CDR3 comprises 11 residues. Germline values: CDR1 LNHDA, CDR2 SQIVND (reference sequence). The CDR3 is CASRRTGGYTF. The DNA for the CDR3 is TGTGCCAGTAGGAGGACAGGAGGCTACACCTTC. The variable domain in full, completed from reference TRBV19 and TRBJ1-2, reads DGGITQSPKYLFRKEGQNVTLSCEQNLNHDAMYWYRQDPGQGLRLIYYSQIVNDFQKGDIAEGYSVSREKKESFPLTVTSAQKNPTAFYLCASRRTGGYTFGSGTRLTVV.

This clone was counted between two and nine times. V and J are TRBV11-2 and TRBJ2-7; 9 positions match TRBD1. V lost 5 bases, J lost 4 bases, and 9 bases stayed unmatched. Germline V gene lookup returns CDR1 SGHAT and CDR2 FQNNGV. The CDR3 runs to 15 residues. CDR3 nucleotide sequence: TGTGCCAGCAGCGTATCCCGGGACAGGGCTTACGAGCAGTACTTC. It yields the protein CASSVSRDRAYEQYF.

Only one count was recorded for this clone. V and J are TRBV29-1 and TRBJ2-3; 12 bases match TRBD2. V gave up 7 bases and J gave up 4 bases; unmatched junction bases: 3. The CDR3 is 13 amino acids. Germline V CDR1 and CDR2: SQVTM, ANQGSEA. CDR3 coding DNA: TGCAGCGCCAGGACTAGCGGGGCAGATACGCAGTATTTT. It yields the protein CSARTSGADTQYF.

V usage is TRBV11-2 and J usage is TRBJ1-1; D is undetermined. V was shortened by 5 bases and J by 1 base, with 8 bases between the two germline ends. The CDR3 runs to 13 residues. Germline V gene lookup returns CDR1 SGHAT and CDR2 FQNNGV. CDR3 in amino acids: CASSPNQNTEAFF. Written as DNA, the CDR3 is TGTGCCAGCAGCCCTAATCAGAACACTGAAGCTTTCTTT.

This clone appeared a few times. The chain links TRBV6-6 to TRBJ2-5; 11 positions agree with TRBD1. Trimming took 5 bases from V and 5 from J; bases not matched to a gene: 7. The CDR3 totals 15 residues. Germline assignment: CDR1 MNHNY and CDR2 SVGAGI (reference sequence). The CDR3 sequence is CASSPGQGAIETQYF. The CDR3 bases are TGTGCCAGCAGTCCCGGACAGGGGGCTATCGAGACCCAGTACTTC.